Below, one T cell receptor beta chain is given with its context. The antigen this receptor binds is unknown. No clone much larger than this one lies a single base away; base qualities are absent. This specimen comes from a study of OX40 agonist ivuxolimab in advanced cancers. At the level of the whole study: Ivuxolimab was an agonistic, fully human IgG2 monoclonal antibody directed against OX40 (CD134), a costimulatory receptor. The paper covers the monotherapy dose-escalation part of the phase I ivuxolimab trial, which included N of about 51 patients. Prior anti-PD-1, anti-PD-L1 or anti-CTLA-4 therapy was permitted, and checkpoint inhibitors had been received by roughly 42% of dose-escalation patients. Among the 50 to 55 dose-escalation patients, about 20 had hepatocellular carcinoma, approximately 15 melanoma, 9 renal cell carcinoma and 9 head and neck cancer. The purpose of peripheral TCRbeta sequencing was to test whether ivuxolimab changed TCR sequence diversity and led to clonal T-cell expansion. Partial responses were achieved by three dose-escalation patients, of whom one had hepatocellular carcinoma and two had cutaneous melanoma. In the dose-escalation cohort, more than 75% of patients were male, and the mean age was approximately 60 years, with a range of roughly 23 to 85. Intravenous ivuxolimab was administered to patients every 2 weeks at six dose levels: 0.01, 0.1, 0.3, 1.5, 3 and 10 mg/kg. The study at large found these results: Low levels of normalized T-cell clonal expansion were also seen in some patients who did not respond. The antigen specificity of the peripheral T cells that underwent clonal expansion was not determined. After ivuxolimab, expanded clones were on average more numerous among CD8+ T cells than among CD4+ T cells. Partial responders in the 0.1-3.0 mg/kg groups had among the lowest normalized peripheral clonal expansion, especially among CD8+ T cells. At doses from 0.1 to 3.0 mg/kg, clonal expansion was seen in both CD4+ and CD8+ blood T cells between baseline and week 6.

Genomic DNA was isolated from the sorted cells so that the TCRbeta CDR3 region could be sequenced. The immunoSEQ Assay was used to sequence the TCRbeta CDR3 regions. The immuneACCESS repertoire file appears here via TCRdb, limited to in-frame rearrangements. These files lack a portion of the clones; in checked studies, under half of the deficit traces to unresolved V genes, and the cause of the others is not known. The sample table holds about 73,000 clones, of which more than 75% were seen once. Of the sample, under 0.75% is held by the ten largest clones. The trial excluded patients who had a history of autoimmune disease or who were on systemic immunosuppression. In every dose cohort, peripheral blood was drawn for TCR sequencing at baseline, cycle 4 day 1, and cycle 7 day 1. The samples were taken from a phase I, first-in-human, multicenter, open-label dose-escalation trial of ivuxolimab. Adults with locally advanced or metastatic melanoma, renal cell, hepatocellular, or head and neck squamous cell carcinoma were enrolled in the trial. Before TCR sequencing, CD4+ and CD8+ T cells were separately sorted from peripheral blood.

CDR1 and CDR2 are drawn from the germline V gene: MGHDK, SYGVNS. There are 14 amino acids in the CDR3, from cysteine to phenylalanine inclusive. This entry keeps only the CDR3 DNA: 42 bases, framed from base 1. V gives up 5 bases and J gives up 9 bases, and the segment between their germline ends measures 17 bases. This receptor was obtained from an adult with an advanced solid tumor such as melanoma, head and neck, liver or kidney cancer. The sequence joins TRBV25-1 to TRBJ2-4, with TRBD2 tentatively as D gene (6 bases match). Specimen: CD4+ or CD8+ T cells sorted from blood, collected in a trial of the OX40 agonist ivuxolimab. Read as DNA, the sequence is TGTGCCAGCAGTTCCTCCGGGACTTCAGGCATTCAGTACTTC. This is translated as CASSSSGTSGIQYF.